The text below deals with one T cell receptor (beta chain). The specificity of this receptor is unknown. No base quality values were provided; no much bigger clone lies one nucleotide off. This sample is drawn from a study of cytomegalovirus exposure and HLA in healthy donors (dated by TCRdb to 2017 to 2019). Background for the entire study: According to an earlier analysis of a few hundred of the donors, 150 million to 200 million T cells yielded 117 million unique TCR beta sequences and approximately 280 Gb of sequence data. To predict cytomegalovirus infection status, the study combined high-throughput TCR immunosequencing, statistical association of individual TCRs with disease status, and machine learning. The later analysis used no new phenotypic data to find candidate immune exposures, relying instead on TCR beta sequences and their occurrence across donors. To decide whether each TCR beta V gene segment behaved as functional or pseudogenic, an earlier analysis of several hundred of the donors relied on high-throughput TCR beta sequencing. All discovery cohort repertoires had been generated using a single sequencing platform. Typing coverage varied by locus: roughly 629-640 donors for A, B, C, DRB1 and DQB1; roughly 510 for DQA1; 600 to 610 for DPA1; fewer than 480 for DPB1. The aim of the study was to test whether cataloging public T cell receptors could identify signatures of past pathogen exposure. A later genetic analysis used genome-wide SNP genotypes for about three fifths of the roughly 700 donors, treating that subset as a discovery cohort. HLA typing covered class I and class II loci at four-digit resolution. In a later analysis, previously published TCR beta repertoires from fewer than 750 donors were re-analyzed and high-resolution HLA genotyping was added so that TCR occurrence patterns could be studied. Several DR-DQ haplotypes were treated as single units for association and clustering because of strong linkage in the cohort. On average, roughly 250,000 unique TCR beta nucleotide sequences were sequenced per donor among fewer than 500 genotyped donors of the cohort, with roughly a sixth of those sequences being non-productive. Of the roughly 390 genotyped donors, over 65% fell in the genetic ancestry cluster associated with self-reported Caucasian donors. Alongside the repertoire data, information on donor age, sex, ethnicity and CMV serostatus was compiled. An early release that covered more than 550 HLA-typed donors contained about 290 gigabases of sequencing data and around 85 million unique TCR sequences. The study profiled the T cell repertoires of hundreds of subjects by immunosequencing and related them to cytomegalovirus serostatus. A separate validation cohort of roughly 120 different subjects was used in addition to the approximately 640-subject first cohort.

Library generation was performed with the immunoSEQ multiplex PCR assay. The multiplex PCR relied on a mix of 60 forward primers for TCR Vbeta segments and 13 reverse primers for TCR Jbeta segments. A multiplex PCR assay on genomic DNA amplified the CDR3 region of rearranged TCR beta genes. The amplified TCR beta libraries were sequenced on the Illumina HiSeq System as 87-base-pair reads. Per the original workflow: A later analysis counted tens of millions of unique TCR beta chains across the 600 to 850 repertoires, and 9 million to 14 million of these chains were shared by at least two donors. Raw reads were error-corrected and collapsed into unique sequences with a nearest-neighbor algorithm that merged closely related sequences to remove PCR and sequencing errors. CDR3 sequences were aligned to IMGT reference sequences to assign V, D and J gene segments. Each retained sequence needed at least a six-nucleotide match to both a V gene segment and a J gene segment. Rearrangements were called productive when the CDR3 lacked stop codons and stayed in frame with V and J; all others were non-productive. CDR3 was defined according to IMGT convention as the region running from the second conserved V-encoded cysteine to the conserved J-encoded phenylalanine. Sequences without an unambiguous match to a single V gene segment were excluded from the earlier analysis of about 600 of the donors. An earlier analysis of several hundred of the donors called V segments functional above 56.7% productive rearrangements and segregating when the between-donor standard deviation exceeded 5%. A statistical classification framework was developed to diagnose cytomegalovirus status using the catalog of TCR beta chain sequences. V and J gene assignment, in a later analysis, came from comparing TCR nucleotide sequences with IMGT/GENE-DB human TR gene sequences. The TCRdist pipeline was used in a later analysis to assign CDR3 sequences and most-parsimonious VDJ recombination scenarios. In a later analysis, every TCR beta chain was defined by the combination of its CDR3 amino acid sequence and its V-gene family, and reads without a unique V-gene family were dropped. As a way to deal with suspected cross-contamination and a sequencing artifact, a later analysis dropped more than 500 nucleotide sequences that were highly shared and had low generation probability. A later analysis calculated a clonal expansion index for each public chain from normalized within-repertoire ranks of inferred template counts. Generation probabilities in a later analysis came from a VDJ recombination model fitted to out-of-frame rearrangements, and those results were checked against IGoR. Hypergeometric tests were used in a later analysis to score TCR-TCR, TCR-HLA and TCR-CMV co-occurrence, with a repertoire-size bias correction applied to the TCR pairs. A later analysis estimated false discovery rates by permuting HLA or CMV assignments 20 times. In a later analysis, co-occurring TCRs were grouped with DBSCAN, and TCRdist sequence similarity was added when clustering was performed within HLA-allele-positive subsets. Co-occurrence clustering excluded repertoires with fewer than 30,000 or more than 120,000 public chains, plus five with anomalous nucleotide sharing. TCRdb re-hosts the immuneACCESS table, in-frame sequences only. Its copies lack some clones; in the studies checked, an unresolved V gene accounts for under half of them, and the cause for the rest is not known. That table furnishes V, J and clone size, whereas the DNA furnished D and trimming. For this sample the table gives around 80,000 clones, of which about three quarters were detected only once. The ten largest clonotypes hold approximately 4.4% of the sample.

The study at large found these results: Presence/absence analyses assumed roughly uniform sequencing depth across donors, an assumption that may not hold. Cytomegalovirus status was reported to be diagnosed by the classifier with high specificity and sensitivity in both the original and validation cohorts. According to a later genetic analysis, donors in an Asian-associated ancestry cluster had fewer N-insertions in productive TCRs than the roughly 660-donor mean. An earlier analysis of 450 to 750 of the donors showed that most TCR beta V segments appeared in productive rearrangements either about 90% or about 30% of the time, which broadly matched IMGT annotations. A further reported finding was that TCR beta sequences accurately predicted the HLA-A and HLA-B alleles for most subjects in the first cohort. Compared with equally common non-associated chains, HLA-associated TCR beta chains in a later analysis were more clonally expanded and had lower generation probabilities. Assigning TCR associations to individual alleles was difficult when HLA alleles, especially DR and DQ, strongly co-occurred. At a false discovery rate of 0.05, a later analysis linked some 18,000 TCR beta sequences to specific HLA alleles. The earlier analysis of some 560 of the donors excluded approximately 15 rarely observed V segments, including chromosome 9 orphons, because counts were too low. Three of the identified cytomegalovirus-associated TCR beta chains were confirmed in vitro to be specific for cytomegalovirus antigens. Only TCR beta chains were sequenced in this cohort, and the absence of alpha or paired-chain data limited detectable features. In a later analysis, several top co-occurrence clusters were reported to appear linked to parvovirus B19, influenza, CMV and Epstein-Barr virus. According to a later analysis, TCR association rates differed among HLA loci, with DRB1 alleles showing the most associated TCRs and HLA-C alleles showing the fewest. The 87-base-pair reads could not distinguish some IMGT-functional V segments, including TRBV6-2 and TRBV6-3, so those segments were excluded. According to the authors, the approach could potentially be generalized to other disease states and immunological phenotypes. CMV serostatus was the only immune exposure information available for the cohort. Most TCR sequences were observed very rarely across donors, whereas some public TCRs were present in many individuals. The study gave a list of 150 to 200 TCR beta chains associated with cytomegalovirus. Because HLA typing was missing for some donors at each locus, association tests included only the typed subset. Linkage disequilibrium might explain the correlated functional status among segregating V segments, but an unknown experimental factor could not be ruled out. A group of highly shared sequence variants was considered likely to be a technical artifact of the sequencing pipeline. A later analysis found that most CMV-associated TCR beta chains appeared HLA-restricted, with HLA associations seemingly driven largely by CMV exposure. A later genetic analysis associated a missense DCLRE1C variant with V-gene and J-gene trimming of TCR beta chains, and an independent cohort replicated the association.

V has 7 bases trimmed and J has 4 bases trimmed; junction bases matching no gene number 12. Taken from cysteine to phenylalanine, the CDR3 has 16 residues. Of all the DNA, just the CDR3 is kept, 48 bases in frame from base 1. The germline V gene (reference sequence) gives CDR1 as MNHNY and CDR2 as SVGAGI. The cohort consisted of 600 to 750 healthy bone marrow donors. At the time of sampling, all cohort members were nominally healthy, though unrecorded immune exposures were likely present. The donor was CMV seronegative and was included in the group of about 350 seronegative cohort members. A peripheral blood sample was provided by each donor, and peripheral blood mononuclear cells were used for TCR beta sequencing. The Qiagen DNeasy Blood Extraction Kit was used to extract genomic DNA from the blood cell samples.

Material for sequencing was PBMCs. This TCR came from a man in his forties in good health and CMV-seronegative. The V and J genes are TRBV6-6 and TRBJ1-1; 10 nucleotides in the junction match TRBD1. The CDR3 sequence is CASTPRGQGFRTEAFF. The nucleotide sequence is TGTGCCAGCACCCCCCGGGGACAGGGGTTTCGCACTGAAGCTTTCTTT.